These 6 T cell receptor beta chains originate from one sample sequenced in a study of beta chain features in type 1 diabetes. Notes on the study in general: Moderately but significantly shorter TCRB CDR3s were found in Type 1 diabetes patients in all four CD4+ subsets.

Their antigens are not known. Every bit of the isolated RNA underwent reverse transcription, so sequencing read expressed TCRB transcripts. This table comes from immunoSEQ multiplex PCR, and its TCRdb copy is limited to in-frame clones, with some not included. The sample consists of over 300,000 clones, about a tenth of them appearing once. Source material: central memory CD4+ T cells from blood. The receptors here all came from a man aged 25 to 40 with type 1 diabetes.

The genes are TRBV27 and TRBJ2-3; 9 positions agree with TRBD1. V trimming: 2 bases; J trimming: 4 bases; junction bases outside the gene matches: 7. The CDR3 is 16 residues long. CDR1 is MNHEY, CDR2 SMNVEV, per germline (reference sequence). In DNA form, the CDR3 reads TGTGCCAGCAGTTTAAAGGGACAGGGTCCGCCAGATACGCAGTATTTT. This translates into CASSLKGQGPPDTQYF.

With regard to this clone: Other nucleotide sequences from this sample produce the same CDR3. The chain couples TRBV18 to TRBJ2-2; D perhaps matches TRBD1 (5 bases). This CDR3 spans 14 amino acids. CDR1 is KGHSH, CDR2 LQKENI, per germline. Trimming took 1 base from V and 4 from J, leaving 7 bases between them. The CDR3 region is CASSPLQGTGELFF. The CDR3 nucleotides read TGTGCCAGCTCACCACTGCAGGGCACCGGGGAGCTGTTTTTT.

The chain links TRBV27 to TRBJ2-3, with 8 bases that match TRBD2. Trimming took 4 bases from V and 6 from J; bases not matched to a gene: 15. The CDR3 loop spans 17 amino acids. CDR1 is MNHEY and CDR2 is SMNVEV in the germline V gene (reference sequence). CDR3 bases: TGTGCCAGCAGTTGGCAGTCGGGGGGGACTCACCGGGATACGCAGTATTTT. This sequence encodes CASSWQSGGTHRDTQYF.

The chain recombines TRBV5-1 with TRBJ2-1; 8 nucleotides align to TRBD2. Germline CDR1 and CDR2: SGHRS and YFSETQ. V dropped 2 bases and J dropped 5; count of bases not matched to a gene: 6. The CDR3 runs to 15 residues. The CDR3 DNA sequence: TGCGCCAGCAGCTTAGCGGGGGCGCCCGACAATGAGCAGTTCTTC. This codes for CASSLAGAPDNEQFF.

This clone has just a few counts. The chain is built from TRBV14 and TRBJ1-6; D may be TRBD1 (6 bases). Germline CDR1 reads SGHDN; CDR2 reads FVKESK. V gave up 3 bases and J gave up 9 bases, with 18 bases separating them. The CDR3 covers 16 residues. The CDR3 DNA sequence: TGTGCCAGCAGCCAGAAAGGACAGTTTGGGATTTCACCCCTCCACTTT. Translated, it gives CASSQKGQFGISPLHF. Full variable domain (missing parts from reference TRBV14 and TRBJ1-6): EAGVTQFPSHSVIEKGQTVTLRCDPISGHDNLYWYRRVMGKEIKFLLHFVKESKQDESGMPNNRFLAERTGGTYSTLKVQPAELEDSGVYFCASSQKGQFGISPLHFGNGTRLTVT.

This clone showed up just a few times. V gene TRBV4-3 combines with J gene TRBJ1-2; 8 bases fit TRBD1. The CDR3 consists of 16 residues. J lost 5 bases, V lost 0 bases, and 8 bases had no gene match. CDR1 LGHNA and CDR2 YSLEER come from the germline V gene. The CDR3 sequence: CASSQEEAGGGYGYTF. The CDR3 DNA follows: TGCGCCAGCAGCCAAGAGGAGGCAGGGGGCGGTTATGGCTACACCTTC.